This passage covers 21 T cell receptor beta chains from one sample sequenced in a study of CD8 T cells in Susac syndrome. Reverse transcription of 0.5 to 1 ug RNA was carried out with random hexamers. A single record per CDR3 protein comes from TCRdb applying MiXCR to the immunoSEQ multiplex PCR reads. The sample contains over 15,000 distinct CDR3 sequences, about 95% of which appear only once. Input material: CD8+ T cells from PBMCs. Source of these receptors: a human donor in good health.

This sequence joins TRBV6-1 and TRBJ2-7; TRBD2 aligns across 10 bases. The V segment lost 4 bases and the J segment 9 bases; nucleotides outside the gene matches: 12. The CDR3 has 15 residues. Germline V gene data show CDR1 as MNHNS and CDR2 as SASEGT. CDR3 sequence reads: CASSGTGTSEFWQYV. The CDR3 nucleotides read TGTGCCAGCAGTGGAACCGGGACTAGCGAGTTCTGGCAGTACGTC.

The rearrangement links TRBV5-4 to TRBJ2-2; the match to TRBD2 covers 7 bases. Germline CDR1 and CDR2: SGHNT and YYREEE (reference sequence). The CDR3 extends over 16 amino acids. V was clipped by 0 bases and J by 5 bases; unmatched bases: 7. CDR3 amino acids: CASSLEGGRQTGELFF. The CDR3 DNA reads as TGTGCCAGCAGCTTGGAGGGCGGGAGACAGACCGGGGAGCTGTTTTTT.

The chain links TRBV7-2 to TRBJ1-2, with 7 bases fitting TRBD1. J gave up 8 bases and V 5 bases, and 11 bases lay outside the gene matches. This CDR3 spans 14 amino acids. The germline CDR1 and CDR2 sequences are SGHTA and FQGNSA. The CDR3, as DNA: TGTGCCAGCAGCGAACCGGGAACAGGGGTCGGCTACACCTTC. This translates into CASSEPGTGVGYTF.

The chain carries TRBV7-3 and TRBJ2-1; D gene unclear. The CDR3 consists of 15 residues. The V gene's germline CDR1 is SGHTA and CDR2 FQGTGA. Trimming removed 5 bases from V and 8 bases from J, with 19 bases in between. CDR3 loop: CASSPYSTTVDEQFF. The CDR3, as DNA: TGTGCCAGCAGCCCTTATAGTACCACTGTTGATGAGCAGTTCTTC.

The chain carries TRBV5-6 and TRBJ1-1; D gene uncertain. Per the germline V gene, CDR1 is SGHDT and CDR2 is YYEEEE. Trimming stripped 1 base from V and 7 bases from J, with 8 bases between. This CDR3 spans 12 amino acids. The CDR3 nucleotides are TGTGCCAGCAGCTTGAGGGTCAATGAAGCTTTCTTT. This codes for CASSLRVNEAFF. Supplemented by reference TRBV5-6 and TRBJ1-1, the full variable domain reads DAGVTQSPTHLIKTRGQQVTLRCSPKSGHDTVSWYQQALGQGPQFIFQYYEEEERQRGNFPDRFSGHQFPNYSSELNVNALLLGDSALYLCASSLRVNEAFFGQGTRLTVV.

This clonotype has a single count. The V and J genes are TRBV5-6 and TRBJ2-2; D remains ambiguous. Germline V lookup: CDR1 SGHDT, CDR2 YYEEEE. Trimming removed 4 bases from V and 8 bases from J, with 9 bases in between. The CDR3 has 12 residues. The CDR3 DNA reads TGTGCCAGCAGCCAGGAACGTGGGGAGCTGTTTTTT. Its translation: CASSQERGELFF.

The CDR3 coding sequence is TGTGCCAGCAGCGTAGGGTGGAGTAGCTCCTACAATGAGCAGTTCTTC. Translating it yields CASSVGWSSSYNEQFF. The rearrangement uses TRBV9 and TRBJ2-1; no reliable D call. Between the trimmed V and J ends, which lost 0 bases and 0 bases, there was a span of 10 bases. Germline V gene sequence: CDR1 SGDLS, CDR2 YYNGEE. This CDR3 comprises 16 residues. The full variable domain, rest sourced from reference TRBV9 and TRBJ2-1, is DSGVTQTPKHLITATGQRVTLRCSPRSGDLSVYWYQQSLDQGLQFLIQYYNGEERAKGNILERFSAQQFPDLHSELNLSSLELGDSALYFCASSVGWSSSYNEQFFGPGTRLTVL.

The gene calls are TRBV6-6 and TRBJ2-2; D tentatively fits TRBD1 or TRBD2 (7 bases each). The CDR3 spans 15 residues. Germline assignment: CDR1 MNHNY and CDR2 SVGAGI (reference sequence). V gave up 7 bases and J gave up 6 bases, with 18 bases separating them. The CDR3 DNA follows: TGTGCCAGCAAGGGAACAGGGGAGGGTCCCGGGGAGCTGTTTTTT. It encodes CASKGTGEGPGELFF.

The chain links TRBV5-1 to TRBJ1-2, with unresolved D. Trimming removed 4 bases from V and 4 bases from J, with 11 bases in between. The CDR3 has 13 residues. Germline V CDR1 and CDR2: SGHRS, YFSETQ. In DNA, the CDR3 is TGCGCCAGCAGCCCTTCAGGCGGCTATGGCTACACCTTC. This sequence encodes CASSPSGGYGYTF. Combining the CDR3 with reference TRBV5-1 and TRBJ1-2 gives the whole variable domain KAGVTQTPRYLIKTRGQQVTLSCSPISGHRSVSWYQQTPGQGLQFLFEYFSETQRNKGNFPGRFSGRQFSNSRSEMNVSTLELGDSALYLCASSPSGGYGYTFGSGTRLTVV.

V usage is TRBV12-3 or TRBV12-4 and J usage is TRBJ1-1, with D unclear. CDR3 length equals 13 residues. V gave up 3 bases and J gave up 2 bases, with 7 bases separating them. The chain's CDR3 is CASSLNGNTEAFF. As DNA, the CDR3 is TGTGCCAGCAGTTTGAATGGAAACACTGAAGCTTTCTTT.

The rearrangement links TRBV3-1 to TRBJ2-2, with 10 bases lining up with TRBD2. Germline lookup yields CDR1 LGHDT and CDR2 YNNKEL (reference sequence). This CDR3 is 16 amino acids long. V was clipped by 1 base and J by 5 bases; unmatched bases: 4. Here the CDR3 reads CASSQVPSGSTGELFF. CDR3 DNA sequence: TGTGCCAGCAGCCAAGTTCCTAGCGGGAGTACCGGGGAGCTGTTTTTT. The full variable domain, its missing parts supplied by reference TRBV3-1 and TRBJ2-2, is DTAVSQTPKYLVTQMGNDKSIKCEQNLGHDTMYWYKQDSKKFLKIMFSYNNKELIINETVPNRFSPKSPDKAHLNLHINSLELGDSAVYFCASSQVPSGSTGELFFGEGSRLTVL.

The table lists this clonotype with a count of one. V and J are TRBV6-5 and TRBJ2-1, with 8 bases aligning to TRBD2. Germline-derived CDR1 and CDR2 are MNHEY and SVGAGI. The CDR3 spans 17 residues. V was clipped by 0 bases and J by 2 bases; unmatched bases: 6. CDR3 loop: CASSYSRAGATYNEQFF. The CDR3 DNA reads as TGTGCCAGCAGTTACTCGAGAGCGGGAGCTACCTACAATGAGCAGTTCTTC.

The chain has TRBV7-8 and TRBJ2-1, with D perhaps TRBD2 (5 bases). The CDR3 has 14 residues. V was pared by 4 bases and J by 10 bases, with 17 bases between. Looked up from germline, CDR1 is SGHVS and CDR2 is FQNEAQ. The CDR3 region has the DNA TGTGCCAGCAGCTCCTCCCGGGGATATGGAGAGCAGTTCTTC. As protein: CASSSSRGYGEQFF. The full variable domain, completed using reference TRBV7-8 and TRBJ2-1, is GAGVSQSPRYKVAKRGQDVALRCDPISGHVSLFWYQQALGQGPEFLTYFQNEAQLDKSGLPSDRFFAERPEGSVSTLKIQRTQQEDSAVYLCASSSSRGYGEQFFGPGTRLTVL.

This chain links TRBV6-2 or TRBV6-3 with TRBJ2-3, with TRBD2 matching 15 bases. CDR1 is MNHEY, CDR2 SVGEGT, per germline. With V trimmed by 6 bases and J by 4 bases, 11 bases remained unmatched. The CDR3 is 18 amino acids. This CDR3 reads CASSSGLAGGPFADTQYF. Here the CDR3 DNA reads TGTGCCAGCAGCTCCGGACTAGCGGGAGGGCCGTTTGCAGATACGCAGTATTTT.

The J gene is TRBJ2-5, the V gene TRBV7-9; D is uncertain. The CDR3 length is 14 residues. From germline, CDR1 is SEHNR and CDR2 FQNEAQ (reference sequence). Trimming cost V 5 bases and J 3 bases, with 13 bases left between them. The CDR3 coding sequence is TGTGCCAGCAGCCCCTCGGAAGGGAAAGAGACCCAGTACTTC. Translated: CASSPSEGKETQYF. The entire variable domain, with the rest obtained from reference TRBV7-9 and TRBJ2-5, is as follows: DTGVSQNPRHKITKRGQNVTFRCDPISEHNRLYWYRQTLGQGPEFLTYFQNEAQLEKSRLLSDRFSAERPKGSFSTLEIQRTEQGDSAMYLCASSPSEGKETQYFGPGTRLLVL.

This clonotype was counted a few times. J is TRBJ2-7 and V is TRBV3-1, with 11 bases aligning to TRBD1. J gave up 4 bases and V 4 bases, and 15 bases lay outside the gene matches. This CDR3 is 18 amino acids long. The V gene's germline CDR1 is LGHDT and CDR2 YNNKEL (reference sequence). CDR3 loop: CASSPPLPGQGGPYEQYF. The CDR3 DNA sequence: TGTGCCAGCAGCCCGCCTCTCCCGGGACAGGGGGGACCTTACGAGCAGTACTTC.

This clonotype was found once. This chain connects TRBV12-3 or TRBV12-4 to TRBJ2-1; TRBD1 might be the D (5 bases). The CDR3 is made up of 13 amino acids. V lost 3 bases, J lost 7 bases, and 10 bases lay in between. The CDR3: CASSLGPANEQFF. CDR3 nucleotides: TGTGCCAGCAGTTTGGGGCCCGCGAATGAGCAGTTCTTC.

The rearrangement links TRBV6-2 or TRBV6-3 to TRBJ2-7; perhaps TRBD1 as D (5 bases). The length of the CDR3 is 14 residues. The V end lost 6 bases, the J end lost 2 bases, and 14 bases lay between the germline ends. From germline, CDR1 is MNHEY and CDR2 SVGEGT. The CDR3 DNA follows: TGTGCCAGCAGCAGGATGAAACAGGCCTACGAGCAGTACGTC. It translates to CASSRMKQAYEQYV.

This chain connects TRBV10-3 to TRBJ2-1, with TRBD2 matching 10 bases. This CDR3 region has 17 residues. V was clipped by 0 bases and J by 5 bases; unmatched bases: 7. Germline CDR1 and CDR2: ENHRY and SYGVKD. The DNA of the CDR3 is TGTGCCATCAGTGAGTCCTCCGGGACTAGCGTTGACAATGAGCAGTTCTTC. It codes for CAISESSGTSVDNEQFF.

Only one count was recorded for this clonotype. The rearrangement uses TRBV20-1 and TRBJ1-1; 7 positions agree with TRBD1. The trim removed 6 bases at V and 0 bases at J, leaving 10 bases unmatched. Germline CDR1 reads DFQATT; CDR2 reads SNEGSKA (reference sequence). CDR3 size: 15 residues. The CDR3 nucleotides are TGCAGTGCCTTAGGACAGGTCGTCGTGAACACTGAAGCTTTCTTT. It is translated as CSALGQVVVNTEAFF.

The chain carries TRBV12-3 or TRBV12-4 and TRBJ2-2; weak D call: TRBD1 (5 bases). The CDR3 is 16 residues long. V shed 3 bases and J shed 0 bases, with 11 bases lying between them. CDR3: CASSFATESNTGELFF. CDR3 sequence (DNA): TGTGCCAGCAGTTTCGCGACAGAGTCGAACACCGGGGAGCTGTTTTTT.